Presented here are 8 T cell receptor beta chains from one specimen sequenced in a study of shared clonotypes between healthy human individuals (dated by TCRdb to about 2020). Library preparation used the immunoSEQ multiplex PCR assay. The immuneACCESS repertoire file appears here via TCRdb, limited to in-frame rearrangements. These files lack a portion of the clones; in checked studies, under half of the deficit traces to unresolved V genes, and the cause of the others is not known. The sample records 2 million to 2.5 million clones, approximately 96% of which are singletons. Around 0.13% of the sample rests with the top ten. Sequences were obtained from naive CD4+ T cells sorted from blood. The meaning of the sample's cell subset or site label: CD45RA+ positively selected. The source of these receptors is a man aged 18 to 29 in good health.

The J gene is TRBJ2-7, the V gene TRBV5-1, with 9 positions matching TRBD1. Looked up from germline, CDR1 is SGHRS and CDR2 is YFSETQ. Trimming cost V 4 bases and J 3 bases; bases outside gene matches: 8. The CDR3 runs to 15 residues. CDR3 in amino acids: CASSQWTGVGYEQYF. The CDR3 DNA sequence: TGCGCCAGCAGCCAATGGACAGGGGTAGGCTACGAGCAGTACTTC.

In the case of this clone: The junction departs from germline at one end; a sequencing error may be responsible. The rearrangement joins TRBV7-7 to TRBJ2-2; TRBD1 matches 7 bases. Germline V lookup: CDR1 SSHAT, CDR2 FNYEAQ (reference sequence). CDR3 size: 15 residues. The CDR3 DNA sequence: TGTGCTAGCAGCTTTTATCTATACGTTCGCAGGGGGATGTTTTTT. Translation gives CASSFYLYVRRGMFF. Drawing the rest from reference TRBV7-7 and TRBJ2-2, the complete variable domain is GAGVSQSPRYKVTKRGQDVTLRCDPISSHATLYWYQQALGQGPEFLTYFNYEAQPDKSGLPSDRFSAERPEGSISTLTIQRTEQRDSAMYRCASSFYLYVRRGMFFGEGSRLTVL.

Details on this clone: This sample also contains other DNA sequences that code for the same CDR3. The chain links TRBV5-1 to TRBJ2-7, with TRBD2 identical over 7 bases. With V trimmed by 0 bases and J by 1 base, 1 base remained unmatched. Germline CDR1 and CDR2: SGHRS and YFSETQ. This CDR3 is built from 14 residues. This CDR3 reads CASSLGRGSYEQYF. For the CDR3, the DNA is TGCGCCAGCAGCTTGGGGCGGGGGTCCTACGAGCAGTACTTC.

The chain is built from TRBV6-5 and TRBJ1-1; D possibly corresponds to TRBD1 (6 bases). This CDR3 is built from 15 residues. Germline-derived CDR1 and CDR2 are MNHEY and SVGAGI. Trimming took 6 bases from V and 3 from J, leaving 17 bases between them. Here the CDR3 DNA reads TGTGCCAGCAGACCGAGCGGACAGAGAGACACTGAAGCTTTCTTT. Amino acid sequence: CASRPSGQRDTEAFF.

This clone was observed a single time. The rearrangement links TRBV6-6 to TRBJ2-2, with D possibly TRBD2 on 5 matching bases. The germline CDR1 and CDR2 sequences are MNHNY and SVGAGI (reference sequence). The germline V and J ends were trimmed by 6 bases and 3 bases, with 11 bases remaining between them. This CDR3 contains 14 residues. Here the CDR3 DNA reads TGTGCCAGCAGCCCCGAGGGTGACACCGGGGAGCTGTTTTTT. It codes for CASSPEGDTGELFF.

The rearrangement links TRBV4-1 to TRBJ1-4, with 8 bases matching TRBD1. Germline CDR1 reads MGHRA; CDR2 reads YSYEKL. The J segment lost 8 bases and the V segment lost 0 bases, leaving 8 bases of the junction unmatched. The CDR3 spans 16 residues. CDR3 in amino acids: CASSQDFRTGSEKLFF. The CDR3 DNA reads TGCGCCAGCAGCCAAGATTTCAGGACAGGGTCCGAAAAACTGTTTTTT.

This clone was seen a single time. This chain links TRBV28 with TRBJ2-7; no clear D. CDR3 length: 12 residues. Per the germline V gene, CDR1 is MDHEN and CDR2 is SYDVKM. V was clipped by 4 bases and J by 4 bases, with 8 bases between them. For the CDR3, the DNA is TGTGCCAGCAGTTCCTCAAGGTACGAGCAGTACTTC. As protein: CASSSSRYEQYF.

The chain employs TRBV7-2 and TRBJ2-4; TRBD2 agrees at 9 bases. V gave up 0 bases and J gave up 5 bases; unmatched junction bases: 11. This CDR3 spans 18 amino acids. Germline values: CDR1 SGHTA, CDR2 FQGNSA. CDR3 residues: CASSLAFRAGGPENIQYF. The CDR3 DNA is TGTGCCAGCAGCTTAGCGTTTAGGGCGGGAGGGCCCGAAAACATTCAGTACTTC. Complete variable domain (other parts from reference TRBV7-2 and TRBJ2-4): GAGVSQSPSNKVTEKGKDVELRCDPISGHTALYWYRQSLGQGLEFLIYFQGNSAPDKSGLPSDRFSAERTGGSVSTLTIQRTQQEDSAVYLCASSLAFRAGGPENIQYFGAGTRLSVL.